These 20 T cell receptor beta chains came from one sample sequenced in a study of identical twins. TCRdb called the 5' RACE reads again in MiXCR, with one record for every CDR3 protein. The sample consists of fewer than 500,000 distinct CDR3 sequences, over 11% of them appearing once. In addition, the sample was reused for a study of yellow fever vaccine responses in identical twins.

The sample taken for sequencing was CD4+ T cells sorted from blood. The receptors were sampled from a woman aged 18-35 years in good health.

This chain links TRBV4-2 with TRBJ2-4, with unresolved D. There are 15 residues in the CDR3. V was cut by 1 base and J by 3 bases, with 10 bases left in between. The germline CDR1 and CDR2 sequences are LGHNA and YNFKEQ. The CDR3 spells CASSQGGWDKNIQYF. CDR3 nucleotide sequence: TGTGCCAGCAGCCAAGGAGGATGGGACAAAAACATTCAGTACTTC.

V is TRBV7-6 and J is TRBJ1-5; 7 bases fit TRBD1. Germline loops: CDR1 SGHVS, CDR2 FNYEAQ. J lost 6 bases, V lost 4 bases, and 3 bases had no gene match. The CDR3 has 13 amino acids. The CDR3 bases are TGTGCCAGCAGCTCGACAGGGAGTCAGCCCCAGCATTTT. Translated: CASSSTGSQPQHF. Full variable domain (missing parts from reference TRBV7-6 and TRBJ1-5): GAGVSQSPRYKVTKRGQDVALRCDPISGHVSLYWYRQALGQGPEFLTYFNYEAQQDKSGLPNDRFSAERPEGSISTLTIQRTEQRDSAMYRCASSSTGSQPQHFGDGTRLSIL.

The V gene is TRBV7-9, the J gene TRBJ2-1; D unclear. V gave up 4 bases and J gave up 6 bases, with 13 bases separating them. This CDR3 comprises 14 residues. CDR1 and CDR2 from the germline V gene are SEHNR and FQNEAQ (reference sequence). Here the CDR3 reads CASSSRSYGNEQFF. CDR3 nucleotides: TGTGCCAGCAGCTCCAGGTCATACGGCAATGAGCAGTTCTTC.

This clonotype has just one count. The chain is built from TRBV12-3 or TRBV12-4 and TRBJ2-1; 7 nucleotides align to TRBD2. This CDR3 is 16 amino acids long. Losses at the gene ends were 1 base for V and 6 bases for J; bases not matched to a gene: 9. The CDR3 DNA is TGTGCCAGCAGTTTAGACTTGGCGGGAGTTGGCAATGAGCAGTTCTTC. It codes for CASSLDLAGVGNEQFF.

The rearrangement links TRBV12-3 or TRBV12-4 to TRBJ1-6; 10 bases map to TRBD1. Trimming at V came to 5 bases and at J to 7 bases, leaving 2 bases not matched to a gene. The CDR3 runs 14 residues. The CDR3 DNA sequence: TGTGCCAGCAGTGTGGGACAGGGGAATTCACCCCTCCACTTT. Protein: CASSVGQGNSPLHF.

This rearrangement joins TRBV18 to TRBJ2-3, with 8 bases lining up with TRBD2. The CDR3 extends over 14 amino acids. The V gene end was trimmed by 0 bases and the J gene end by 7 bases; junction bases not matched to a gene: 3. The germline V gene encodes CDR1 KGHSH and CDR2 LQKENI. Written as DNA, the CDR3 is TGTGCCAGCTCACCACCTGGCGGGAGGAATACGCAGTATTTT. The encoded protein is CASSPPGGRNTQYF. The full variable domain, its missing parts supplied by reference TRBV18 and TRBJ2-3, is NAGVMQNPRHLVRRRGQEARLRCSPMKGHSHVYWYRQLPEEGLKFMVYLQKENIIDESGMPKERFSAEFPKEGPSILRIQQVVRGDSAAYFCASSPPGGRNTQYFGPGTRLTVL.

This clonotype came up a few times. The chain has TRBV5-1 and TRBJ2-7, with TRBD2 identical over 14 bases. Germline CDR1 and CDR2: SGHRS and YFSETQ. CDR3 size: 15 residues. V lost 4 bases, J lost 9 bases, and 9 bases stayed unmatched. CDR3 in amino acids: CASSVGLAGVAGQYF. The CDR3 region has the DNA TGCGCCAGCAGCGTGGGACTAGCGGGAGTTGCTGGGCAGTACTTC. Drawing the rest from reference TRBV5-1 and TRBJ2-7, the complete variable domain is KAGVTQTPRYLIKTRGQQVTLSCSPISGHRSVSWYQQTPGQGLQFLFEYFSETQRNKGNFPGRFSGRQFSNSRSEMNVSTLELGDSALYLCASSVGLAGVAGQYFGPGTRLTVT.

J is TRBJ2-1 and V is TRBV27; 9 bases match TRBD2. The CDR3 is 14 amino acids. Germline CDR1 MNHEY, CDR2 SMNVEV (reference sequence). The V segment lost 7 bases and the J segment 4 bases; nucleotides outside the gene matches: 5. The CDR3: CASKMLAGYNEQFF. The CDR3 region has the DNA TGTGCCAGCAAGATGCTAGCGGGGTACAATGAGCAGTTCTTC.

This clonotype was found a few times. The V gene is TRBV11-2, the J gene TRBJ2-7; D unclear. V lost 0 bases, J lost 5 bases, and 14 bases lay in between. The CDR3 runs 15 residues. Germline CDR1 and CDR2: SGHAT and FQNNGV. This chain's CDR3 is CASSLDGLGEDEQYF. The DNA for the CDR3 is TGTGCCAGCAGCTTAGATGGCCTGGGCGAGGACGAGCAGTACTTC. The full variable domain, in which reference TRBV11-2 and TRBJ2-7 provide the parts outside the CDR3, is EAGVAQSPRYKIIEKRQSVAFWCNPISGHATLYWYQQILGQGPKLLIQFQNNGVVDDSQLPKDRFSAERLKGVDSTLKIQPAKLEDSAVYLCASSLDGLGEDEQYFGPGTRLTVT.

This clonotype has only a few counts. The chain carries TRBV15 and TRBJ2-7; D is perhaps TRBD1 (6 bases). The CDR3 consists of 14 residues. V lost 3 bases and J 6 bases, leaving 15 bases between the germline ends. From germline, CDR1 is LNHNV and CDR2 YYDKDF (reference sequence). CDR3 in DNA: TGTGCCACCAGCAGCATACAGGGTGTCAGCGAGCAGTACTTC. Its protein product is CATSSIQGVSEQYF.

V is TRBV5-1 and J is TRBJ2-2; possibly TRBD1 for D (5 bases). From germline, CDR1 is SGHRS and CDR2 YFSETQ. The ends were cut back, 2 bases at V and 2 bases at J, with 10 bases in the middle. This CDR3 is built from 15 residues. The CDR3 loop is CASSFLDSNTGELFF. The CDR3 DNA reads TGCGCCAGCAGCTTCCTCGACAGCAACACCGGGGAGCTGTTTTTT.

This clonotype turned up a few times. The V call is TRBV7-3, the J call TRBJ2-1; D may be TRBD1 (5 bases). Between the trimmed V and J ends, which lost 3 bases and 2 bases, there was a span of 20 bases. Germline V gene data show CDR1 as SGHTA and CDR2 as FQGTGA. The CDR3 totals 18 residues. The chain's CDR3 is CASSLIPSMGQAYNEQFF. CDR3 DNA sequence: TGTGCCAGCAGCTTGATACCTTCGATGGGGCAAGCCTACAATGAGCAGTTCTTC.

In this sample, this clonotype turned up a few times. The chain has TRBV5-6 and TRBJ2-4, with 7 bases identical to TRBD2. Germline V lookup: CDR1 SGHDT, CDR2 YYEEEE. The V and J ends lost 2 bases and 0 bases, in that order; junction bases with no gene match: 5. The CDR3 is made up of 16 amino acids. DNA of the CDR3: TGTGCCAGCAGCTTTAAAGGCGGGAGAGCCAAAAACATTCAGTACTTC. The encoded protein is CASSFKGGRAKNIQYF.

Many counts were recorded for this clonotype. Its ends do not fully match the called genes, so a read error is possible. This chain joins TRBV7-2 and TRBJ1-1; the D gene is possibly TRBD1 (5 bases). CDR1 and CDR2 (germline): SGHTA, FQGNSA. This CDR3 contains 14 residues. The CDR3 DNA follows: TGCGCCAGCAGCTTGCTTCAGGGGAACACTGAAGCTTTCTTT. This encodes CASSLLQGNTEAFF. Looking up the rest from reference TRBV7-2 and TRBJ1-1 gives the full variable domain: GAGVSQSPSNKVTEKGKDVELRCDPISGHTALYWYRQSLGQGLEFLIYFQGNSAPDKSGLPSDRFSAERTGGSVSTLTIQRTQQEDSAVYLCASSLLQGNTEAFFGQGTRLTVV.

This clonotype was picked up a small number of times. The chain employs TRBV7-8 and TRBJ1-5; no firm D call. Trimming removed 4 bases at V and 4 bases at J, with 11 bases between. From germline, CDR1 is SGHVS and CDR2 FQNEAQ. This CDR3 is built from 14 residues. The CDR3 protein is CASSWTADNQPQHF. The DNA for the CDR3 is TGTGCCAGCAGCTGGACGGCCGATAATCAGCCCCAGCATTTT.

In its sample, this clonotype was seen a few times. The chain combines TRBV28 with TRBJ2-7, with D perhaps matching TRBD1 (6 bases). Trimming pared 7 bases from V and 0 bases from J, leaving 13 bases between. The CDR3 runs to 14 residues. The germline CDR1 and CDR2 sequences are MDHEN and SYDVKM. The CDR3 spells CASNLAGASYEQYF. Written as DNA, the CDR3 is TGTGCCAGCAATTTGGCAGGGGCCTCCTACGAGCAGTACTTC.

This clonotype was picked up a small number of times. V usage is TRBV30 and J usage is TRBJ1-6, with 7 positions matching TRBD1. The V segment lost 3 bases and the J segment 7 bases; nucleotides outside the gene matches: 12. This CDR3 is 16 amino acids long. Germline V gene data show CDR1 as GTSNPN and CDR2 as SVGIG (reference sequence). This chain's CDR3 is CAWRPPYPGGNSPLHF. CDR3 bases: TGTGCCTGGAGACCACCTTACCCAGGGGGAAATTCACCCCTCCACTTT.

The chain employs TRBV4-2 and TRBJ1-2; D is possibly TRBD1 (5 bases). The CDR3 contains 15 residues. Trimming pared 5 bases from V and 2 bases from J, leaving 15 bases between. Germline CDR1 reads LGHNA; CDR2 reads YNFKEQ. The CDR3 DNA follows: TGTGCCAGCAGCACCCTCCTGGGGCAGAACTATGGCTACACCTTC. Amino acids: CASSTLLGQNYGYTF.

This clonotype was counted at least ten times. The chain employs TRBV29-1 and TRBJ2-3, with D hard to call. CDR1 SQVTM and CDR2 ANQGSEA come from the germline V gene. The CDR3 consists of 13 residues. V shed 3 bases and J shed 0 bases, with 7 bases lying between them. The CDR3: CSVERLSTDTQYF. The CDR3 coding sequence is TGCAGCGTTGAGCGGCTAAGCACAGATACGCAGTATTTT.

This clonotype occurred many times. V gene TRBV6-5 combines with J gene TRBJ2-5; D call uncertain. CDR3 length equals 14 residues. V was cut by 0 bases and J by 4 bases, with 9 bases left in between. Germline V lookup: CDR1 MNHEY, CDR2 SVGAGI. CDR3 amino acids: CASSYSRVGETQYF. The CDR3 region has the DNA TGTGCCAGCAGTTACTCCCGAGTTGGAGAGACCCAGTACTTC.